These T cell receptor beta chains were read from a single sample in a study of STAT5B mutations in CD4+ large granular lymphocyte leukemia. Using immunoSEQ multiplex PCR, the repertoire was profiled, and TCRdb retains in-frame clones only, with some absent. The sample lists about 6,300 clones, just under 75% occurring once. Material for sequencing was PBMCs. These TCRs come from a woman between 65 and 79 years old with CD4+ T-cell large granular lymphocyte leukemia. Both conserved end residues are part of each CDR3. D genes are given only for firm matches. Only some rows state a clone size, as once, few, many or a class for expanded clones.

abundance | d_gene | j_gene | v_gene | CDR3nt | CDR3aa
few | . | TRBJ1-2 | TRBV19 | TGTGCCAGTAGGGATAACTATGGCTACACCTTC | CASRDNYGYTF
. | TRBD1 | TRBJ1-2 | TRBV5-1 | TGCGCCAGCAGCTCGGGGGCCCAGGGGGCCGGCTATGGCTACACCTTC | CASSSGAQGAGYGYTF
. | . | TRBJ2-5 | TRBV18 | TGTGCCAGCTCACCAAGGCAAAGCGGGCCACAAGAGACCCAGTACTTC | CASSPRQSGPQETQYF
. | . | TRBJ1-4 | TRBV6-5 | TGTGCCAGCTATTCTGCAACTAATGAAAAACTGTTTTTT | CASYSATNEKLFF
. | . | TRBJ1-5 | TRBV27 | TGTGCCAGCAGTTTCGGGGGGGATCAGCCCCAGCATTTT | CASSFGGDQPQHF
. | TRBD1 | TRBJ1-5 | TRBV19 | TGTGCCAGTATGGGGACAGGGGGCGCGAGACAGCCCCAGCATTTT | CASMGTGGARQPQHF
. | TRBD1 | TRBJ1-2 | TRBV9 | TGTGCCAGCAGCGTAGCTTTCTCCGGGACAGGGGGCAGCTATGGCTACACCTTC | CASSVAFSGTGGSYGYTF
. | . | TRBJ1-1 | TRBV2 | TGTGCCAGCAGCTTAGGGGGAGGCACTGAAGCTTTCTTT | CASSLGGGTEAFF
. | . | TRBJ1-1 | TRBV19 | TGTGCCAGTAGTGATGGCAGCTTGAACACTGAAGCTTTCTTT | CASSDGSLNTEAFF
. | TRBD2 | TRBJ2-5 | TRBV5-1 | TGCGCCAGCAGCCCGGGACTAGCGGGACAAGAGACCCAGTACTTC | CASSPGLAGQETQYF
. | . | TRBJ2-3 | TRBV14 | TGTGCCAGCAGCCGGGGACGGACGTACACAGATACGCAGTATTTT | CASSRGRTYTDTQYF
. | . | TRBJ1-5 | TRBV4-1 | TGCGCCAGCAGCCAAGTTGACCTCCCGCCCCAGCATTTT | CASSQVDLPPQHF
. | TRBD1 | TRBJ1-2 | TRBV28 | TGTGCCAGCAGTTTATCTTTGGGACAGGGGTTTGGCTACACCTTC | CASSLSLGQGFGYTF
. | . | TRBJ2-3 | TRBV5-1 | TGCGCCAGCAGCTTGGCGGGGGACCATGGCGATACGCAGTATTTT | CASSLAGDHGDTQYF
. | TRBD2 | TRBJ2-1 | TRBV29-1 | TGCAGCGTTGAGCCTAGCGGGGGTTACAATGAGCAGTTCTTC | CSVEPSGGYNEQFF
. | . | TRBJ2-3 | TRBV9 | TGTGCCAGCAGTCCCAGCGGGTCGACAGATACGCAGTATTTT | CASSPSGSTDTQYF
. | . | TRBJ1-4 | TRBV7-9 | TGTGCCAGCAGTCCCGGGACAATCAATGAAAAACTGTTTTTT | CASSPGTINEKLFF
once | . | TRBJ1-3 | TRBV5-1 | TGCGCCAGCAGCGGAGATTCAGGTCCCGGAAACACCATATATTTT | CASSGDSGPGNTIYF
. | . | TRBJ1-3 | TRBV7-2 | TGTGCCAGCAGCGAGGACCCTGGAAACACCATATATTTT | CASSEDPGNTIYF
. | TRBD1 | TRBJ1-1 | TRBV7-9 | TGTGCCAGCAGCGCGGCAGGGGGCACTGAAGCTTTCTTT | CASSAAGGTEAFF
. | . | TRBJ2-5 | TRBV19 | TGTGCCAGTAGTAGACCGCCGCAAGAGACCCAGTACTTC | CASSRPPQETQYF
. | TRBD2 | TRBJ2-7 | TRBV7-6 | TGTGCCAGCAGCTTAGGGGGGGGGAGGTCCGACTACGAGCAGTACTTC | CASSLGGGRSDYEQYF
few | TRBD2 | TRBJ2-1 | TRBV5-1 | TGCGCCAGCAGCCCTACTAGCGGGAGAGGCCATGAGCAGTTCTTC | CASSPTSGRGHEQFF